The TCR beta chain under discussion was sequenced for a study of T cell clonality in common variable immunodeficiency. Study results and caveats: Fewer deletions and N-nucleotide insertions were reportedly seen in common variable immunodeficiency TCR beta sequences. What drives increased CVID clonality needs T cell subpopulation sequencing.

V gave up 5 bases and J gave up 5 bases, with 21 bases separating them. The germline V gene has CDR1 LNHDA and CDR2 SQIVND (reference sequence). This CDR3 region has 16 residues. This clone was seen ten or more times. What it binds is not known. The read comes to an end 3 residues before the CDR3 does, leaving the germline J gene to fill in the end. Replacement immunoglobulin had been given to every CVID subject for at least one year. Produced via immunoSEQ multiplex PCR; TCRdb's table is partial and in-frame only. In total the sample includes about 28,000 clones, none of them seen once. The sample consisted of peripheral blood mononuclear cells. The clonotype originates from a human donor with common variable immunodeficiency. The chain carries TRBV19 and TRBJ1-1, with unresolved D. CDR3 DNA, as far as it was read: TGTGCCAGTAGTTTCCTAGTTTACGAGATCCCAACTGAA. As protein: CASSFLVYEIPTE. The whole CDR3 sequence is CASSFLVYEIPTEAFF. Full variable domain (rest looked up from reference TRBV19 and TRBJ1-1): DGGITQSPKYLFRKEGQNVTLSCEQNLNHDAMYWYRQDPGQGLRLIYYSQIVNDFQKGDIAEGYSVSREKKESFPLTVTSAQKNPTAFYLCASSFLVYEIPTEAFFGQGTRLTVV.